The clone carrying this TCR beta chain was found a few times. These data originate in a study of cytomegalovirus exposure and HLA in healthy donors. Both 60 Vbeta primers and 13 Jbeta primers went into the PCR. Data came from immunoSEQ multiplex PCR; TCRdb stores just in-frame clones and leaves some out. The sample holds under 150,000 clones, more than 60% seen once. The specimen sequenced was PBMCs. This TCR came from a woman younger than 30 in good health and CMV-seronegative.

CDR3 nucleotides: TGTGCCAGCGGGACAGGGCGTTTTCCTCTCTCTGGGGCCAACGTCCTGACTTTC. Protein product: CASGTGRFPLSGANVLTF. V usage is TRBV5-4 and J usage is TRBJ2-6; TRBD1 agrees at 9 bases. This CDR3 is 18 amino acids long. V gave up 7 bases and J gave up 0 bases; unmatched junction bases: 11. Germline-derived CDR1 and CDR2 are SGHNT and YYREEE (reference sequence).